Each of the 14 T cell receptor beta chains below was sequenced from the same sample in a study of blood T cell repertoires in COVID-19. This table comes from immunoSEQ multiplex PCR, and its TCRdb copy is limited to in-frame clones, with some not included. The repertoire includes tens of thousands of clones, 82% of them detected once, and 12% to 15% sits in the top ten. Sequenced material: peripheral blood. These receptors originate from a human donor with acute or convalescent COVID-19. The donor label of this sample is uncertain.

The V call is TRBV5-1, the J call TRBJ2-1; perhaps TRBD2 as D (5 bases). CDR1 and CDR2 (germline): SGHRS, YFSETQ. CDR3 size: 14 residues. V lost 2 bases, J lost 6 bases, and 12 bases lay in between. The CDR3 reads CASSLPGGFNEQFF. The CDR3 DNA sequence: TGCGCCAGCAGCTTACCGGGCGGGTTCAATGAGCAGTTCTTC.

The CDR3, as DNA: TGCGCCAGCAGCTTGGAAACAGTCGATAGCAATCAGCCCCAGCATTTT. It yields the protein CASSLETVDSNQPQHF. The chain joins TRBV5-1 to TRBJ1-5; D is undetermined. Germline CDR1 is SGHRS and CDR2 is YFSETQ. The V end was cut by 0 bases, the J end by 0 bases, with 10 bases between. This CDR3 is built from 16 residues.

The chain recombines TRBV7-9 with TRBJ2-1; TRBD2 aligns across 10 bases. CDR1 SEHNR and CDR2 FQNEAQ come from the germline V gene (reference sequence). J lost 2 bases, V lost 1 base, and 8 bases had no gene match. This CDR3 region has 18 residues. The CDR3 nucleotides read TGTGCCAGCAGCTTAGTGAGGCATAGCGGGGGGACCTACAATGAGCAGTTCTTC. It yields the protein CASSLVRHSGGTYNEQFF.

CDR3 sequence: CASSLAGATEAFF. CDR3 in DNA: TGTGCCAGCAGTTTAGCGGGGGCCACTGAAGCTTTCTTT. V usage is TRBV27 and J usage is TRBJ1-1, with D perhaps matching TRBD1 (6 bases). The germline V gene has CDR1 MNHEY and CDR2 SMNVEV (reference sequence). The CDR3 is 13 residues long. V lost 2 bases, J lost 4 bases, and 8 bases lay in between.

The chain carries TRBV10-3 and TRBJ2-7, with D maybe TRBD1 (5 bases). The CDR3 covers 12 residues. The germline V and J ends were trimmed by 6 bases and 3 bases, with 9 bases remaining between them. Per germline, CDR1 ENHRY and CDR2 SYGVKD. The CDR3 spells CAISRDGYEQYF. The CDR3 DNA follows: TGTGCCATCAGCAGGGATGGCTACGAGCAGTACTTC.

J is TRBJ2-7 and V is TRBV2, with 9 bases aligning to TRBD1. After removal of 7 bases from V and 7 bases from J, the junction contained 8 bases not matched to a gene. CDR3 size: 13 residues. In germline, CDR1 is SNHLY, CDR2 FYNNEI. CDR3 in amino acids: CASIGQGNKEQYF. In DNA, the CDR3 is TGTGCCAGCATTGGACAGGGGAATAAGGAGCAGTACTTC.

The chain joins TRBV7-2 to TRBJ1-6; TRBD1 matches at 9 bases. V gave up 5 bases and J gave up 8 bases; unmatched junction bases: 7. The CDR3 totals 15 residues. CDR1 and CDR2 (germline): SGHTA, FQGNSA. CDR3 region: CASSPGTGGYSPLHF. DNA of the CDR3: TGTGCCAGCAGCCCCGGCACAGGGGGCTATTCACCCCTCCACTTT.

V and J are TRBV19 and TRBJ1-2; D is ambiguous. The V end was cut by 4 bases, the J end by 1 base, with 22 bases between. Germline V gives CDR1 LNHDA, CDR2 SQIVND (reference sequence). The CDR3 contains 18 residues. The CDR3 loop reads CASSTLDARAGVNYGYTF. CDR3 nucleotides: TGTGCCAGTAGTACCCTAGACGCCCGGGCGGGCGTTAACTATGGCTACACCTTC.

The rearrangement uses TRBV10-3 and TRBJ1-1; D unclear. Deletions cut 3 bases from V and 2 bases from J, with 7 bases between. The CDR3 sequence is 13 residues long. Germline loops: CDR1 ENHRY, CDR2 SYGVKD. The CDR3 DNA is TGTGCCATCAGTGAACCCAGAAACACTGAAGCTTTCTTT. As protein: CAISEPRNTEAFF.

The V call is TRBV5-4, the J call TRBJ1-2; no definite D call. In germline, CDR1 is SGHNT, CDR2 YYREEE (reference sequence). The CDR3 contains 15 residues. Trimming took 4 bases from V and 0 from J, leaving 13 bases between them. The CDR3 sequence: CASSPGGDANYGYTF. CDR3 DNA: TGTGCCAGCAGCCCGGGTGGCGACGCTAACTATGGCTACACCTTC.

The V and J genes are TRBV3-1 (or the pseudogene TRBV3-2) and TRBJ1-1, with 9 bases aligning to TRBD1. V was pared by 4 bases and J by 4 bases, with 13 bases of the junction left unmatched. The CDR3 has 17 residues. Germline values: CDR1 LGHDT, CDR2 YNNKEL (reference sequence). This chain's CDR3 is CASSPLLNGQGTTEAFF. DNA for the CDR3: TGTGCCAGCAGCCCACTCCTGAATGGACAGGGGACCACTGAAGCTTTCTTT.

This chain uses TRBV15 with TRBJ1-1; TRBD1 might be the D (5 bases). This CDR3 has 14 residues. The germline V gene has CDR1 LNHNV and CDR2 YYDKDF (reference sequence). V shed 4 bases and J shed 1 base, with 10 bases lying between them. The CDR3 reads CATSTRQTNTEAFF. The CDR3 region has the DNA TGTGCCACCAGCACCCGACAGACGAACACTGAAGCTTTCTTT.

The chain carries TRBV4-2 and TRBJ2-5; TRBD1 is a possible D gene (5 bases). CDR1 and CDR2 (germline): LGHNA, YNFKEQ. V lost 1 base, J lost 4 bases, and 13 bases lay in between. The CDR3 sequence is 15 residues long. Written as DNA, the CDR3 is TGTGCCAGCAGCCAAGTGCAGGGTACGGGAGAGACCCAGTACTTC. Its protein product is CASSQVQGTGETQYF.

The chain has TRBV5-1 and TRBJ1-2; TRBD1 agrees at 9 bases. V lost 6 bases to trimming and J lost 4 bases; unmatched junction nucleotides: 10. Germline CDR1 and CDR2: SGHRS and YFSETQ. The CDR3 has 15 residues. The CDR3 sequence: CASMWGQGEPYGYTF. In nucleotides, the CDR3 is TGCGCCAGCATGTGGGGACAGGGAGAACCCTATGGCTACACCTTC.